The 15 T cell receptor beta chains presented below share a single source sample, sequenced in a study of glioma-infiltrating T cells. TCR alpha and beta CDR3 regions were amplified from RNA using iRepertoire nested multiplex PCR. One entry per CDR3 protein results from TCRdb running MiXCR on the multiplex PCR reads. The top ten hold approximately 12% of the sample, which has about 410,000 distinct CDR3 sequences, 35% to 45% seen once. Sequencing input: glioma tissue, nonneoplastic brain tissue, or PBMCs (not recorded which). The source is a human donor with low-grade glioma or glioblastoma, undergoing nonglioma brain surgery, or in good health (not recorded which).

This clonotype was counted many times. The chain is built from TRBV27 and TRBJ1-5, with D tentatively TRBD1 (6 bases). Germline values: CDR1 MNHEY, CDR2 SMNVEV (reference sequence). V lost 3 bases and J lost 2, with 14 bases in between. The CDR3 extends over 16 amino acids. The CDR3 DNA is TGTGCCAGCAGTTTGACAGGCCGCGGAGGCAATCAGCCCCAGCATTTT. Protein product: CASSLTGRGGNQPQHF.

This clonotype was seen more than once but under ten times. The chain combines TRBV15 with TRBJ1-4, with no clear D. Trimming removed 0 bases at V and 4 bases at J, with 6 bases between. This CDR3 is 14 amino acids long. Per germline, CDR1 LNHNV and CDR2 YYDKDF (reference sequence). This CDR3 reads CATSRDINNEKLFF. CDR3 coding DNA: TGTGCCACCAGCAGAGATATTAATAATGAAAAACTGTTTTTT.

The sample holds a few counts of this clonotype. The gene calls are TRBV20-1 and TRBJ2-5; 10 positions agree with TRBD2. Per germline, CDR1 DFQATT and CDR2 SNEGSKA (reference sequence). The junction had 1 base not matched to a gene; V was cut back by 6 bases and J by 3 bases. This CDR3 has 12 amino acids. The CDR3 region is CSAGTSEETQYF. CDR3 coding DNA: TGCAGTGCGGGGACTAGCGAAGAGACCCAGTACTTC.

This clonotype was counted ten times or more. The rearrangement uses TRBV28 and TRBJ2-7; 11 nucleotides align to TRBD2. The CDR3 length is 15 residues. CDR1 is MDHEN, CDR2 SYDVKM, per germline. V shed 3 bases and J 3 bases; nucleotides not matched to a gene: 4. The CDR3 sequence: CASSFSGTSGYEQYF. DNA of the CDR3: TGTGCCAGCAGTTTCTCCGGGACTAGCGGCTACGAGCAGTACTTC.

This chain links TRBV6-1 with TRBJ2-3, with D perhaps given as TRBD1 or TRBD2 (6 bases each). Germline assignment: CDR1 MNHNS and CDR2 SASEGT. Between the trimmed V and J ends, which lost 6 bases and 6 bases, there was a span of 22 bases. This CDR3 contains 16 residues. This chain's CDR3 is CASRPSRTGRKDTQYF. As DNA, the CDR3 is TGTGCCAGCAGGCCCAGTCGCACAGGGAGGAAGGATACGCAGTATTTT.

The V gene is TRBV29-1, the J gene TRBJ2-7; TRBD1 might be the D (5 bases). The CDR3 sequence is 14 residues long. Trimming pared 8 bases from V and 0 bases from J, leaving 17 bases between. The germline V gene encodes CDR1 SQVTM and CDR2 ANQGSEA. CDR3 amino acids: CSTREAQGSYEQYF. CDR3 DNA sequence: TGCAGCACCCGAGAGGCTCAGGGCTCCTACGAGCAGTACTTC.

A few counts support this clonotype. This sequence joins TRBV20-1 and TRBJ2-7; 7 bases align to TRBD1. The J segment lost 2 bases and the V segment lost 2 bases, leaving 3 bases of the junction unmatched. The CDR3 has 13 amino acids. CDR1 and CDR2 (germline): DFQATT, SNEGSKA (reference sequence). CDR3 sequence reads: CSARRTGTYEQYF. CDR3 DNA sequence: TGCAGTGCTAGAAGGACAGGAACCTACGAGCAGTACTTC.

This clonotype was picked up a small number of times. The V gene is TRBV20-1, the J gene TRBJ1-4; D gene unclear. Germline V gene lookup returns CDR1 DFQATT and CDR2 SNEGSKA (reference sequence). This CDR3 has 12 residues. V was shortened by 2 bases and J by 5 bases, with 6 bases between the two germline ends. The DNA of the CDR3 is TGCAGTGCTAGACCGGGGAATGAAAAACTGTTTTTT. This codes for CSARPGNEKLFF.

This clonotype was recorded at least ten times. CDR3 sequence: CASRGTATYEQYF. CDR3 nucleotide sequence: TGTGCCAGCAGGGGGACAGCGACCTACGAGCAGTACTTC. This chain joins TRBV27 and TRBJ2-7; 7 bases match TRBD1. CDR1 and CDR2 from the germline V gene are MNHEY and SMNVEV (reference sequence). Unmatched junction bases numbered 4, after V lost 6 bases and J lost 2 bases. CDR3 size: 13 residues.

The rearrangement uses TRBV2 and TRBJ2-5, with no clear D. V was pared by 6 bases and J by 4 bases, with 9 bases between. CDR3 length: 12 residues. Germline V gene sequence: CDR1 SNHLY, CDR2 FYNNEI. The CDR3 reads CASRADGETQYF. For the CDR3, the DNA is TGTGCCAGCAGAGCAGACGGAGAGACCCAGTACTTC.

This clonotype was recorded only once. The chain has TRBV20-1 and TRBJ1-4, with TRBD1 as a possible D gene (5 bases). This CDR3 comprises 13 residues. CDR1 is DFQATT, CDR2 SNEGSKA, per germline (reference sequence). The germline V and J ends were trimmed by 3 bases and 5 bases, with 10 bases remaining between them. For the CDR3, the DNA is TGCAGTGCTAGCTACGGACAAAATGAAAAACTGTTTTTT. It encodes CSASYGQNEKLFF.

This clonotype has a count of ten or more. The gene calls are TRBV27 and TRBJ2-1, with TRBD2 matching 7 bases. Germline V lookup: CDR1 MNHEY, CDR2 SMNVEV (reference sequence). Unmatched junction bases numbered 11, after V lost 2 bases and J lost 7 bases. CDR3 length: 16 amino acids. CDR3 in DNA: TGTGCCAGCAGTTTAATTGCGTTCGCGGGACTAAATGAGCAGTTCTTC. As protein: CASSLIAFAGLNEQFF.

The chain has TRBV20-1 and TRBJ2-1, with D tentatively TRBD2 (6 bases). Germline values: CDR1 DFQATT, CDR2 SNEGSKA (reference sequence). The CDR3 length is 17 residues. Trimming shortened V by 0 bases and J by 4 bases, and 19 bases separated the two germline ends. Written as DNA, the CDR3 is TGCAGTGCTAGAGACCTTAAAAGGGAGGCTTCTTACAATGAGCAGTTCTTC. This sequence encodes CSARDLKREASYNEQFF.

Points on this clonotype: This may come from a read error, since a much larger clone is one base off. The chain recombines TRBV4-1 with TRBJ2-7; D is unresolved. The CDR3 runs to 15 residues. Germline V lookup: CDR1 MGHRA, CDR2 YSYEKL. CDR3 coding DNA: TGCGCCAGCAACCAACTACCCGGGTTGGGCTACGAGCAGTACTTC. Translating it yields CASNQLPGLGYEQYF.

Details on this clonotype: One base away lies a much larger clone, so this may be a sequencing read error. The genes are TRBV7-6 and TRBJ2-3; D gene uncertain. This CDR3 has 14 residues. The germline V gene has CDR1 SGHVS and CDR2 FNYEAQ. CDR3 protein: CASSLPQSTDTRYF. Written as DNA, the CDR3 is TGTGCCAGCAGCTTACCCCAGAGCACAGATACGCGGTATTTT.